This T cell receptor (beta chain) stems from a study of regulatory T cells in long-lasting Graves disease. Study-level points and caveats: The study examined only peripheral blood, not thyroid tissue. New patients shared 800 to 1,000 public clonotypes, and persistent patients shared more, with a few thousand.

The time point was: newly diagnosed GD, antithyroid drugs for less than 3 months. PBMC-extracted RNA yielded the TCR library. The authors built TCR beta libraries using iRepertoire HTBI primers and Arm-PCR of CDR3 regions. MiXCR, applied by TCRdb to the multiplex PCR reads, yields one record per CDR3 protein. The sample lists around 400,000 distinct CDR3 sequences, 15% occurring once. This clonotype was detected ten times or more. Its antigen is not known. The same specimen was also included in a second study, on T cells in Graves' hyperthyroidism and ophthalmopathy. As that report states: First-round RT-PCR targeting the TCR CDR3 was performed with the HTBI primer set.

Sequences were derived from peripheral blood mononuclear cells (PBMCs), sampled at new diagnosis, from a patient treated with antithyroid drugs. The TCR comes from a woman in her 40s with Graves disease.

The CDR3: CASSSFGSTDTQYF. The CDR3 DNA sequence: TGTGCCAGCAGCTCCTTCGGCAGCACAGATACGCAGTATTTT. V gene TRBV5-6 combines with J gene TRBJ2-3; no definite D call. The CDR3 is 14 amino acids. The germline gives CDR1 SGHDT, CDR2 YYEEEE. Between the trimmed V and J ends, which lost 3 bases and 0 bases, there was a span of 8 bases.